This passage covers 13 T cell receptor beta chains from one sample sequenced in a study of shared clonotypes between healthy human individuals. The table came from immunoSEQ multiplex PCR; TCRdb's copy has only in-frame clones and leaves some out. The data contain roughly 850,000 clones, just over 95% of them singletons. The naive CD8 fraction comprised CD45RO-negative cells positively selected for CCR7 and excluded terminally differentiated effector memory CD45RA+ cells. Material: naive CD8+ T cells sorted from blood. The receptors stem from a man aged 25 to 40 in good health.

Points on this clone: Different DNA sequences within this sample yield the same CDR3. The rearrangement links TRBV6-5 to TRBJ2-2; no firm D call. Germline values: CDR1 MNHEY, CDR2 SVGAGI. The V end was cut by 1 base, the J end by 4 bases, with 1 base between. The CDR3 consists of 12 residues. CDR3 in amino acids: CASSYFTGELFF. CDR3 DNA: TGTGCCAGCAGTTACTTCACCGGGGAGCTGTTTTTT.

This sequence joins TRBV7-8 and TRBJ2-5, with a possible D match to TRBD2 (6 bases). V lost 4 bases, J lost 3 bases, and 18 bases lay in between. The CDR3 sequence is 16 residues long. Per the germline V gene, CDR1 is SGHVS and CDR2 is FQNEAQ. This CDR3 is CASSSEPWEEEETQYF. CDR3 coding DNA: TGTGCCAGCAGCTCCGAGCCCTGGGAGGAGGAAGAGACCCAGTACTTC.

CDR3 residues: CASSSIGTENGYTF. The DNA of the CDR3 is TGTGCCAGCAGCTCCATCGGGACGGAAAATGGCTACACCTTC. This chain connects TRBV7-2 to TRBJ1-2; tentatively, D is TRBD1 (5 bases). Trimming removed 4 bases from V and 6 bases from J, with 15 bases in between. Germline V gene lookup returns CDR1 SGHTA and CDR2 FQGNSA. This CDR3 has 14 residues.

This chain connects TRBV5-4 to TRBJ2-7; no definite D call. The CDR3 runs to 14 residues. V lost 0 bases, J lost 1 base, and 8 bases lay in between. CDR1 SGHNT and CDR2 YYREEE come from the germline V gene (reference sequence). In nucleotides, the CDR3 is TGTGCCAGCAGCTTGGATCCGCAATCCTACGAGCAGTACTTC. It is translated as CASSLDPQSYEQYF.

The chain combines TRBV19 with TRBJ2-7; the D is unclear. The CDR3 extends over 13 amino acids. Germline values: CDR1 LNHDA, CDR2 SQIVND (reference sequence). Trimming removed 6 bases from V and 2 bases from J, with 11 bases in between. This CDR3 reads CASSPGRAYEQYF. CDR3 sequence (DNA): TGTGCCAGTAGCCCTGGACGGGCCTACGAGCAGTACTTC.

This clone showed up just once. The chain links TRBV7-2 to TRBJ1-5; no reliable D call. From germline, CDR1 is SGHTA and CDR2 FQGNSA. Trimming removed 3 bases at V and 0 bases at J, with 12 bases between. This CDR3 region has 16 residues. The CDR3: CASSFGRRYSNQPQHF. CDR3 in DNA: TGTGCCAGCAGCTTTGGTCGGAGATATAGCAATCAGCCCCAGCATTTT.

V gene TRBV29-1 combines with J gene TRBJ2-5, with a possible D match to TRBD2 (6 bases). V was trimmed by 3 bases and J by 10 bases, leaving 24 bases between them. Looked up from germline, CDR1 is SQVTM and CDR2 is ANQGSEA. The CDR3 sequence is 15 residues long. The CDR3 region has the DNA TGCAGCGTTGAGGGCGGGACGCCGGAACCGGGGGTCCAGTACTTC. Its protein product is CSVEGGTPEPGVQYF.

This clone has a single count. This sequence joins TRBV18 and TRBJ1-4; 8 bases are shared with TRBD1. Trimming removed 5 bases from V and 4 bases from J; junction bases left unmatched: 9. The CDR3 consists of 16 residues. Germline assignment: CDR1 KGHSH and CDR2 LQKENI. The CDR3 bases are TGTGCCAGCTCAGAACCCTTGGGACAGGATAATGAAAAACTGTTTTTT. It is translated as CASSEPLGQDNEKLFF.

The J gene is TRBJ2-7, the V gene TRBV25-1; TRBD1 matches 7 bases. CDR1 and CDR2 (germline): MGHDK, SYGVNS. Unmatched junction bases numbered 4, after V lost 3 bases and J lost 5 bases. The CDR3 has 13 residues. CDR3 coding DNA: TGTGCCAGCAGTGATTGGGACAGCAACGAGCAGTACTTC. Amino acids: CASSDWDSNEQYF.

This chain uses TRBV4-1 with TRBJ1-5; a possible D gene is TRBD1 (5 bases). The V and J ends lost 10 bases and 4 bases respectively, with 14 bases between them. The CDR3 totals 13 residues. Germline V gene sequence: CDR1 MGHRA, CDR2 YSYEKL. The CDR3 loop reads CATSKGANQPQHF. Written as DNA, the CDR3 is TGCGCCACCTCAAAAGGGGCTAATCAGCCCCAGCATTTT.

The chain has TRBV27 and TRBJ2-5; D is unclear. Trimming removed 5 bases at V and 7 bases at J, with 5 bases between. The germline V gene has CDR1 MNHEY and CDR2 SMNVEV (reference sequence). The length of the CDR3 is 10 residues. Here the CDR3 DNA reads TGTGCCAGCAGTCATATGACCCAGTACTTC. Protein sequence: CASSHMTQYF.

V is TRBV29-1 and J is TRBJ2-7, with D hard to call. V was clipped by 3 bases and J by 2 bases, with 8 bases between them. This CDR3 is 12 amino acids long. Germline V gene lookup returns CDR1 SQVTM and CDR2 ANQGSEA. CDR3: CSVEVGTYEQYF. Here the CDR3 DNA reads TGCAGCGTTGAGGTGGGAACCTACGAGCAGTACTTC.

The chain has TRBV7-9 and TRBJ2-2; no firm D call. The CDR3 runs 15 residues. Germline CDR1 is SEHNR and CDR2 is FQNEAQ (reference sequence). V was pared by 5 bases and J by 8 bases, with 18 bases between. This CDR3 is CASSKLGPPPGELFF. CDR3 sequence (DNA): TGTGCCAGCAGCAAACTCGGACCACCCCCTGGGGAGCTGTTTTTT.